Detailed here is one T cell receptor beta chain. Its specificity is unknown. This specimen comes from a study of CD8+CD57+ T cells in acquired aplastic anemia. Whole-study context: Recorded DNA amounts for sorted CD4+ and CD8+ cells had an average of 3.2 ug. As sequenced from healthy donors, CD4+ cells averaged roughly 11 million reads. Broader study findings: Significance was not reached for CD8+ Simpson's diversity between patients and controls. About 29 sequences, all CD8+ CDR3, were shared between patients and controls.

Genomic DNA, the template, was used for profiling of the TCR beta VDJ and CDR3. One entry per CDR3 protein results from TCRdb running MiXCR on the reads. In the table there are approximately 130,000 distinct CDR3 sequences, approximately 41% of which are singletons. V shed 10 bases, J shed 4 bases, and the junction held 6 bases outside the gene matches. The CDR3 has 12 amino acids. CDR1 and CDR2 (germline): SNHLY, FYNNEI. The sequence was obtained from a human donor in good health, serving as a control. This chain uses TRBV2 with TRBJ1-2; 7 nucleotides match TRBD1. Source material: sorted CD4+, CD8+, or CD8+CD57+ T cells (not recorded which) from PBMCs. The CDR3 DNA is TGTGCCACCACGGCAGGGGGCTATGGCTACACCTTC. It encodes CATTAGGYGYTF.